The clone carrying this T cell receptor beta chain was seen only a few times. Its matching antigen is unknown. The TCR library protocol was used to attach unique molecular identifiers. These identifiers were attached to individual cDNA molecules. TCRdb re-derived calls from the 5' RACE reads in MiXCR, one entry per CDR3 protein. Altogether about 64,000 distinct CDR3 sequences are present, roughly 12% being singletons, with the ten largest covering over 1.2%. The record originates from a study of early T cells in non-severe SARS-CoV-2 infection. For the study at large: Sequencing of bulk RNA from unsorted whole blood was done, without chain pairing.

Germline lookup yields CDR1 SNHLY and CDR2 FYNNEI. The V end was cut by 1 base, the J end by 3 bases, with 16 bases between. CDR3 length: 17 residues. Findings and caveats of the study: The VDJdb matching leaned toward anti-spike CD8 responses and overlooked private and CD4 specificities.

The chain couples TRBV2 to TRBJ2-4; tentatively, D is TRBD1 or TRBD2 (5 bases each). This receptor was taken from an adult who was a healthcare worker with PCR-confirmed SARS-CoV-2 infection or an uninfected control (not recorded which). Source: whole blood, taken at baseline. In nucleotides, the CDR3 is TGTGCCAGCAGTGAAGGCAGAGGGGCTGGGGGCAAAAACATTCAGTACTTC. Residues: CASSEGRGAGGKNIQYF.